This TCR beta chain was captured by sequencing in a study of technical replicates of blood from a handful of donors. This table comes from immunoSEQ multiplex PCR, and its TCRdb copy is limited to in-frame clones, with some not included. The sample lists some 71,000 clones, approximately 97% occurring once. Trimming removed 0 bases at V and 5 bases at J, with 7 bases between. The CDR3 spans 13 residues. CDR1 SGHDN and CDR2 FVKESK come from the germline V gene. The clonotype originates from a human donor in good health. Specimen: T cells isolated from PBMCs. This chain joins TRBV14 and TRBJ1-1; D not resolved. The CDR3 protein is CASSQDPGTEAFF. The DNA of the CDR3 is TGTGCCAGCAGCCAAGATCCGGGAACTGAAGCTTTCTTT. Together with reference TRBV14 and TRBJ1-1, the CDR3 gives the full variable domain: EAGVTQFPSHSVIEKGQTVTLRCDPISGHDNLYWYRRVMGKEIKFLLHFVKESKQDESGMPNNRFLAERTGGTYSTLKVQPAELEDSGVYFCASSQDPGTEAFFGQGTRLTVV.